The present entry profiles one T cell receptor beta chain with its context. The data originate from a study of blood T cell repertoires in COVID-19. Study context: Material from acute and convalescent COVID-19 was sourced from the United States, Italy and Spain.

Per the authors' pipeline: From reference gene primer amplification, estimates of nucleated cell counts were derived. TCRdb keeps only in-frame clones here, not all; method: immunoSEQ multiplex PCR. V and J calls and clone size are those listed in that table; D and trimming were worked out from the DNA. The sample shows more than 85,000 clones, roughly 81% of them seen only once. The CDR3 totals 13 residues. From germline, CDR1 is KGHDR and CDR2 SFDVKD. V was clipped by 9 bases and J by 6 bases; unmatched bases: 6. The chain has TRBV24-1 and TRBJ2-1; 8 nucleotides agree with TRBD2. Sequenced: peripheral blood. This sequence was found in a man between 40 and 49 years old with active or convalescent COVID-19. The CDR3 reads CATRNGGANEQFF. The CDR3 DNA sequence: TGTGCCACCCGGAACGGGGGGGCCAATGAGCAGTTCTTC.